The clone carrying this T cell receptor (beta chain) came up a few times. No antigen is known for it. The data belong to a study of T cell repertoires in cytomegalovirus infection. Study-wide context: An indication of both CMV infection and matching HLA type came from public TCR beta signatures. Study-wide points: CMV-specific HLA-C-restricted TCR beta clonotypes dominated the ex vivo response. Frequencies of public TCR beta families were cumulated, and this identified carriers of CMV plus the relevant HLA.

The CDR3 consists of 14 residues. The germline CDR1 and CDR2 sequences are LNHDA and SQIVND (reference sequence). Trimming shortened V by 7 bases and J by 2 bases, and 14 bases separated the two germline ends. Each CDR3 protein is one row after TCRdb ran MiXCR on the reads. The repertoire includes about 120,000 distinct CDR3 sequences, roughly a tenth of them detected once, and around a third sits in the top ten. The sequenced sample was PBMCs, sequenced either directly or after in vitro stimulation (not recorded which). The rearrangement links TRBV19 to TRBJ1-2; tentatively, D is TRBD1 (6 bases). The TCR sequence derives from a human donor in good health (CMV status not recorded). Some clones in this sample may be carry-over from other donors' samples. CDR3 protein: CASIKGGGNYGYTF. The CDR3 DNA follows: TGTGCCAGTATAAAGGGAGGGGGAAACTATGGCTACACCTTC.